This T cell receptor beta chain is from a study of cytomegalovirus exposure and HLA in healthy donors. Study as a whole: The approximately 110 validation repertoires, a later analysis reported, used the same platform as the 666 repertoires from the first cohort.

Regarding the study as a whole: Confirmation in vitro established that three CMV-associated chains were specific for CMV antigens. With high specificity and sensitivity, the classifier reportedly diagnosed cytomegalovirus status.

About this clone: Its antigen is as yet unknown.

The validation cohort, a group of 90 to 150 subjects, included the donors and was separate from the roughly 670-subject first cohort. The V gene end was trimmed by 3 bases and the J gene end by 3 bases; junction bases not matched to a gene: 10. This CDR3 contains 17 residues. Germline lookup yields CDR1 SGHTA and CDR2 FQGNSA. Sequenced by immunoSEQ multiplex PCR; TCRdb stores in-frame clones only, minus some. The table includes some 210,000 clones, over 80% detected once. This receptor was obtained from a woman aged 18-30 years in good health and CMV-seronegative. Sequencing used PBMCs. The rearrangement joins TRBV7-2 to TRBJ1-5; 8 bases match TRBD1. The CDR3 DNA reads TGTGCCAGCAGCTTCGTTGGGACAGGAGGCACCAATCAGCCCCAGCATTTT. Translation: CASSFVGTGGTNQPQHF. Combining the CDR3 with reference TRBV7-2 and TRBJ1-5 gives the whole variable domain GAGVSQSPSNKVTEKGKDVELRCDPISGHTALYWYRQSLGQGLEFLIYFQGNSAPDKSGLPSDRFSAERTGGSVSTLTIQRTQQEDSAVYLCASSFVGTGGTNQPQHFGDGTRLSIL.